Sequencing of this T cell receptor beta chain was carried out in a study of shared clonotypes between healthy human individuals. On the study more broadly: Every donor yielded three CD4 naive, three CD4 memory, two CD8 naive and one CD8 memory plate.

Clones were read by immunoSEQ multiplex PCR, and TCRdb kept only the in-frame ones, dropping some. There are about 380,000 clones in the sample; 90% to 97% occur only once, and about 0.32% lies in the top ten. Researchers reported that CD8 memory united CD45RO+ cells with CCR7-negative CD45RA+ TemRA cells. General study results and limits: Inspection by rarefaction showed sorted-subset sequencing to be incomplete despite large depth. With few donors, the genetic and exposure-history diversity represented was limited.

V was cut by 5 bases and J by 0 bases, with 12 bases left in between. Germline loops: CDR1 SEHNR, CDR2 FQNEAQ (reference sequence). The CDR3 has 15 residues. The sample holds one count of this clone. As yet, its antigen is unknown. Sequencing used memory CD8+ T cells sorted from blood. Subset specified: CD45RO+ cells pooled with CCR7-negative TemRA cells. The receptor's source is a young man in good health. The rearrangement links TRBV7-9 to TRBJ2-3, with a possible D match to TRBD2 (6 bases). CDR3 sequence (DNA): TGTGCCAGCAGCCAAGCGGGCGCTAGCACAGATACGCAGTATTTT. Translation: CASSQAGASTDTQYF.